The rows below give T cell receptor beta chains drawn from one sample of a study of shared clonotypes between healthy human individuals. The protocol was immunoSEQ multiplex PCR, while the TCRdb copy is restricted to in-frame clones and leaves out a portion. The sample records roughly 650,000 clones, around 97% being singletons. Sequencing was done on a sample of naive CD4+ T cells sorted from blood. The source is a woman aged 25-40 years in good health. Each CDR3 is given with its conserved first and last residue. The D gene is left open where the match is weak. The size entry is marked missing in some rows and otherwise reads once, few, many or a size class.

j_gene	v_gene	d_gene	len	abundance	CDR3nt	CDR3aa
TRBJ1-1	TRBV14	TRBD1	15	.	TGTGCCAGCAGCACTCTCAGGGGGCAGAACACTGAAGCTTTCTTT	CASSTLRGQNTEAFF
TRBJ1-1	TRBV29-1	.	13	.	TGCAGCGTTGACCTCCCTTTTAACACTGAAGCTTTCTTT	CSVDLPFNTEAFF
TRBJ2-7	TRBV6-1	TRBD1	15	.	TGTGCCAGCATATCAAGGGGGACAGGGTCCTACGAGCAGTACTTC	CASISRGTGSYEQYF
TRBJ1-2	TRBV28	.	17	.	TGTGCCAGCAGTTTGGTGGCAGGGAAACGAAAACACTATGGCTACACCTTC	CASSLVAGKRKHYGYTF
TRBJ2-1	TRBV2	.	14	.	TGTGCCAGCTTCGCCCGGGACCTAAACAATGAGCAGTTCTTC	CASFARDLNNEQFF
TRBJ2-7	TRBV4-2	.	19	.	TGTGCCAGCAGCCAAGCTCTGGGCACACCGGGACGCAGAACCTACGAGCAGTACTTC	CASSQALGTPGRRTYEQYF
TRBJ2-3	TRBV2	TRBD2	15	.	TGTGCCAGCAGTGTACTAGCGGGCCTCACAGATACGCAGTATTTT	CASSVLAGLTDTQYF
TRBJ2-3	TRBV6-1	.	13	.	TGTGCCAGCAGACAAGTGCCGGGGGATACGCAGTATTTT	CASRQVPGDTQYF
TRBJ1-2	TRBV5-4	TRBD1	14	.	TGTGCCAGCAGCCAGCGGACAGGGAACTATGGCTACACCTTC	CASSQRTGNYGYTF
TRBJ2-2	TRBV28	.	19	.	TGTGCCAGCAGTTTAGCACACCCTCCCTGGGCGGGGCCCACCGGGGAGCTGTTTTTT	CASSLAHPPWAGPTGELFF
TRBJ2-1	TRBV6-5	.	14	.	TGTGCCAGCAGTTTGTTACGGCCCTACAATGAGCAGTTCTTC	CASSLLRPYNEQFF
TRBJ2-2	TRBV5-6	.	15	.	TGTGCCAGCAGCTTGGGCTCCCTGGCCACCGGGGAGCTGTTTTTT	CASSLGSLATGELFF
TRBJ2-1	TRBV7-3	TRBD2	15	.	TGTGCCAGCAGCTTTTGGCTAGCGGAGTACAATGAGCAGTTCTTC	CASSFWLAEYNEQFF
TRBJ1-2	TRBV13	TRBD1	17	.	TGTGCCAGCAGCTTATGGAACTGGGACGACAGGGGGCGCGGCTACACCTTC	CASSLWNWDDRGRGYTF
TRBJ1-4	TRBV28	.	12	few	TGTGCCAGCAGCGGGGGAACGGAAAAACTGTTTTTT	CASSGGTEKLFF
TRBJ2-3	TRBV5-4	TRBD2	16	.	TGTGCCAGCAGCCAAACAGCGGGAGGGGGCACAGATACGCAGTATTTT	CASSQTAGGGTDTQYF
TRBJ2-5	TRBV4-1	TRBD1	15	.	TGCGCCAGCAGCCAACCCCGGGACAGGGGATCGTTGAAGTACTTC	CASSQPRDRGSLKYF